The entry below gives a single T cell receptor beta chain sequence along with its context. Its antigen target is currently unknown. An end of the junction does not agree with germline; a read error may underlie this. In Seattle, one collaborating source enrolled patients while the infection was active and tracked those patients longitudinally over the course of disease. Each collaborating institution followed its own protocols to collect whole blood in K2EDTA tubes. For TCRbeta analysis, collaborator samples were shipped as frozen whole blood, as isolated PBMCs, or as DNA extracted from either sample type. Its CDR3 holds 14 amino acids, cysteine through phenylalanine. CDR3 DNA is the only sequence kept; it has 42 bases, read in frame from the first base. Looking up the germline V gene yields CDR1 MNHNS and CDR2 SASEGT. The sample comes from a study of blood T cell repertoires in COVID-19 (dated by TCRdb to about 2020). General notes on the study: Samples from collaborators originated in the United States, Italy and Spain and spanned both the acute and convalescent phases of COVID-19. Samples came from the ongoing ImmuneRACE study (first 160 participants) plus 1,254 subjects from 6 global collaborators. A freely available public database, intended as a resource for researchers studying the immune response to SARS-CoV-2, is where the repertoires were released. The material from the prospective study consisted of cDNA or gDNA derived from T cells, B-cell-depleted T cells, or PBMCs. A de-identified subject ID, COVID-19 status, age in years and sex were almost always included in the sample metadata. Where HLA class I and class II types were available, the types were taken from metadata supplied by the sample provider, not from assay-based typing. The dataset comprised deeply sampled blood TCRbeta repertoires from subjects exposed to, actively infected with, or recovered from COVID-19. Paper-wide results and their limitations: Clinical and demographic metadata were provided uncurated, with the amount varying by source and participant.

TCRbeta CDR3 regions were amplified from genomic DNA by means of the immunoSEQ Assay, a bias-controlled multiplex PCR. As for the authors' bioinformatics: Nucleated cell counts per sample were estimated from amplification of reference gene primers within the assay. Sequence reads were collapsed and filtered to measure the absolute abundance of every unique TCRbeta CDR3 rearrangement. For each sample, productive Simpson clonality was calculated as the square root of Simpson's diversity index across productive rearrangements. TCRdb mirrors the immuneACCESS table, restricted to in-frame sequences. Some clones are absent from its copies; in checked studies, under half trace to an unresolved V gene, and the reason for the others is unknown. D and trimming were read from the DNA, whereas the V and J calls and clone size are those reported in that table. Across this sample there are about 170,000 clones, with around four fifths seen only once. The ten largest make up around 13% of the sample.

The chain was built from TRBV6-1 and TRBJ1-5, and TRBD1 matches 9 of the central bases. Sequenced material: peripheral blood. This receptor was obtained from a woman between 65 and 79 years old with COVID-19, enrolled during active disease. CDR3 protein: CASSLTGGKQPQHF. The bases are TGTGCCAGCAGTTTAACAGGGGGCAAACAGCCCCAGCATTTT.